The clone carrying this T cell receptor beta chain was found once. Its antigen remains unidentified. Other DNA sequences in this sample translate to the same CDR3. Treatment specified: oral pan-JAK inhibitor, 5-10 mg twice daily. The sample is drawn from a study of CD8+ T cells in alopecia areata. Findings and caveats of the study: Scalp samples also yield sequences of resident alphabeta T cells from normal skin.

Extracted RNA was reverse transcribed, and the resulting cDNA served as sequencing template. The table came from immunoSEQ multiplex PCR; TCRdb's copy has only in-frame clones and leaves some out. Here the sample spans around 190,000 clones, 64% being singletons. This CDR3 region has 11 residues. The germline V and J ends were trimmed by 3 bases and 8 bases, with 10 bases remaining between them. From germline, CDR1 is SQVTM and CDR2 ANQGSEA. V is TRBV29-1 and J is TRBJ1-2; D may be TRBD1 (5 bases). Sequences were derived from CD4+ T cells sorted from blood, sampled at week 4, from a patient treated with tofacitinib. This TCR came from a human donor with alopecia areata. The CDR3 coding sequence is TGCAGCGTTGAGTCAGGGTACGGCTACACCTTC. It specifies CSVESGYGYTF.